This is a list of T cell receptor beta chains from one sample in a study of spatial heterogeneity in lung cancer. TCRdb independently ran MiXCR on the 5' RACE reads; one entry per CDR3 protein. The sample has roughly 7,000 distinct CDR3 sequences; 15% to 20% are singletons. The input for sequencing was PBMCs, taken at surgery. All receptors derive from a female donor with early-stage non-small cell lung cancer. The conserved cysteine and the conserved F or W are not part of the CDR3 here.

v_gene	j_gene	CDR3aa
TRBV4-1	TRBJ1-1	ASSPTVGGMGTEAF
TRBV28	TRBJ1-2	ASSLGPPYGYT
TRBV11-2	TRBJ2-7	ASSLRRQGMGDEQY
TRBV5-1	TRBJ2-1	ASSLEGTSYTYNEQF
TRBV10-3	TRBJ1-4	AISEQLTGGKKLF
TRBV5-6	TRBJ2-2	ASSSGSSGELF
TRBV11-2	TRBJ2-1	ASSFSGFGQF
TRBV9	TRBJ2-1	ASSVVGDNEQF
TRBV2	TRBJ2-6	ASSELGSGANVLT
TRBV7-6	TRBJ2-2	ASSSNRGTGELF